The rows below give T cell receptor beta chains drawn from one sample of a study of blood T cells in healthy people across ages. TCRdb re-analysed the 5' RACE reads in MiXCR, keeping a single row per CDR3 protein. The sample yields approximately 830,000 distinct CDR3 sequences, 60% to 80% seen once. The sequenced sample consisted of blood. The source is a young man in good health. The CDR3 runs from the conserved cysteine through the conserved F or W. D genes are given only for firm matches. Some rows have no size entry. The others give once, few or many, or a class for an expanded clone.

J gene | clone size | D gene | V gene | CDR3 DNA | CDR3 protein
TRBJ1-2 | . | . | TRBV7-2 | TGTGCCAGCAGCTCACAGGGTAGATATGGCTACACCTTC | CASSSQGRYGYTF
TRBJ2-3 | few | . | TRBV9 | TGTGCCAGCAGCGTCCATCAGGCGGCGGGTGGCACAGATACGCAGTATTTT | CASSVHQAAGGTDTQYF
TRBJ1-4 | . | . | TRBV29-1 | TGCAGCGTCGGCAGAGCAACTAATGAAAAACTGTTTTTT | CSVGRATNEKLFF
TRBJ2-7 | . | . | TRBV9 | TGTGCCAGCAGCGTAGGTGGGGACTTCTCCTACGAGCAGTACTTC | CASSVGGDFSYEQYF
TRBJ2-1 | . | TRBD1 | TRBV2 | TGTGCCAGCAGCGCCTTCGGACAGGGGGGCTACAATGAGCAGTTCTTC | CASSAFGQGGYNEQFF
TRBJ2-7 | few | TRBD2 | TRBV4-2 | TGTGCCAGCAGCCAAGGGGTCCTAGCGGGGGGAATACAGCAGTACTTC | CASSQGVLAGGIQQYF
TRBJ1-4 | . | TRBD1 | TRBV7-9 | TGTGCCAGCAGCTCACAGGGGAACCGCAGGCTGTTTTTT | CASSSQGNRRLFF
TRBJ1-2 | once | TRBD1 | TRBV6-1 | TGTGCCAGCAGTGCCGGGACAGGGGGCGCGGGTATATCTGGCTACACCTTC | CASSAGTGGAGISGYTF
TRBJ2-7 | few | TRBD2 | TRBV7-3 | TGTGCCAGCAGCTTAAGCGGGGGGGTAGGCGAGCAGTACTTC | CASSLSGGVGEQYF
TRBJ2-7 | . | TRBD2 | TRBV25-1 | TGTGCCAGCAGTGAATCGAATGGGGGGGAGTACGAGCAGTACTTC | CASSESNGGEYEQYF
TRBJ2-7 | . | . | TRBV12-3/TRBV12-4 | TGTGCCAGCAGTTTAGAAGCTCATTACGAGCAGTACTTC | CASSLEAHYEQYF
TRBJ1-4 | . | TRBD1 | TRBV30 | TGTGCCTGGGAGACAGGGACAGGGACTGAAAAACTGTTTTTT | CAWETGTGTEKLFF
TRBJ2-1 | . | TRBD2 | TRBV14 | TGTGCCAGCAGCCAACCGACTAGCGGGGGCCTCAATGAGCAGTTCTTC | CASSQPTSGGLNEQFF
TRBJ1-5 | . | TRBD1 | TRBV7-8 | TGTGCCAACAGCCCACAGGGGGCTCGTGGGCAGCCCCAGCATTTT | CANSPQGARGQPQHF
TRBJ2-7 | . | TRBD2 | TRBV4-3 | TGCGCCAGCAGCCCCGCCCCGGGAGGGGACTACGAGCAGTACTTC | CASSPAPGGDYEQYF
TRBJ2-1 | . | . | TRBV7-9 | TGTGCCAGCTTCAAAGCGGGCTATGAGCAGTTCTTC | CASFKAGYEQFF
TRBJ2-1 | once | . | TRBV7-9 | TGTGCCAGCAGCTTACCCGGCAGCCCCTACAATGAGCAGTTCTTC | CASSLPGSPYNEQFF
TRBJ2-7 | once | . | TRBV6-1 | TGTGCCAGCAGTGAAGTTCAGGGATTCGGGTACGAGCAGTACTTC | CASSEVQGFGYEQYF
TRBJ1-4 | . | . | TRBV7-6 | TGTGCCAGCAGCTTCCTTGAGGGGTCTGGAAAACTGTTTTTT | CASSFLEGSGKLFF
TRBJ2-7 | . | TRBD1 | TRBV7-9 | TGTGCCAGCAGCCCACAGGGGGCTACCCGCTACGAGCAGTACTTC | CASSPQGATRYEQYF
TRBJ2-7 | . | TRBD1 | TRBV5-5 | TGTGCCAGCAGCCTGGCGGACAGGGGTTCGTACGAGCAGTACTTC | CASSLADRGSYEQYF
TRBJ2-1 | . | TRBD2 | TRBV10-3 | TGTGCCATCAGGGCCGGCGGACTAGCGGGGGGGCCCTACAATGAGCAGTTCTTC | CAIRAGGLAGGPYNEQFF
TRBJ2-7 | few | . | TRBV12-3/TRBV12-4 | TGTGCCAGCAGTTTCCGCTTGGTCGAGCAGTACTTC | CASSFRLVEQYF
TRBJ1-6 | . | . | TRBV7-2 | TGTGCCAGCAGCCACAGGGAAGCGGCAGGTTCACCCCTCCACTTT | CASSHREAAGSPLHF
TRBJ2-7 | few | . | TRBV9 | TGTGCCAGCAGCGGCCGGGACCTGGACCACGAGCAGTACTTC | CASSGRDLDHEQYF